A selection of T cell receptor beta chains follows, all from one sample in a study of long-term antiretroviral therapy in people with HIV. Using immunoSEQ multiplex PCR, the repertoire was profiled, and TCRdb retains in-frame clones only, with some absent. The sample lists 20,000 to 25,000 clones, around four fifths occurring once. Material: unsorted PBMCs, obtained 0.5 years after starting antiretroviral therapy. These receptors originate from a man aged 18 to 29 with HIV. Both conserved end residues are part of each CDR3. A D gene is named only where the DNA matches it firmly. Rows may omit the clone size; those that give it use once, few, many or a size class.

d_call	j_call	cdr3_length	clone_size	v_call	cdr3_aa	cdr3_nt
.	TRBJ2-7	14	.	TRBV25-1	CASSEPTGGSEQYF	TGTGCCAGCAGTGAGCCAACGGGGGGCTCCGAGCAGTACTTC
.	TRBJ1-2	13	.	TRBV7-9	CASSLISGGGYTF	TGTGCCAGCAGCTTAATATCTGGGGGCGGCTACACCTTC
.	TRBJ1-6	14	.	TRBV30	CACSGLPPQSPLHF	TGTGCCTGTAGTGGACTGCCCCCGCAGTCACCCCTCCACTTT
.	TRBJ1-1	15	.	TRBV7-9	CASSAPTVMNTEAFF	TGTGCCAGCAGCGCACCAACAGTCATGAACACTGAAGCTTTCTTT
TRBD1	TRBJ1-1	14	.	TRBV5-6	CASSLTGAETEAFF	TGTGCCAGCAGCTTAACAGGGGCCGAGACTGAAGCTTTCTTT
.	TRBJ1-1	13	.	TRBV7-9	CASSLMGNTEAFF	TGTGCCAGCAGCTTAATGGGGAACACTGAAGCTTTCTTT
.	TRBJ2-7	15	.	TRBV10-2	CASSEPSRGTYEQYF	TGCGCCAGCAGTGAGCCCTCAAGGGGTACCTACGAGCAGTACTTC
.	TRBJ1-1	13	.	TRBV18	CASSLTGSTEAFF	TGTGCCAGCTCACTGACCGGGAGCACTGAAGCTTTCTTT
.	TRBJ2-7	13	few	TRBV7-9	CASSPDGSYEQYF	TGTGCCAGCAGCCCGGACGGATCCTACGAGCAGTACTTC
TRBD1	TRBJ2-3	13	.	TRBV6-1	CASRTDRADTQYF	TGTGCCAGCAGGACGGACAGGGCAGATACGCAGTATTTT
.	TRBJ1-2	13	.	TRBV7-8	CASSPAGWTGYTF	TGTGCCAGCAGCCCTGCCGGTTGGACTGGCTACACCTTC
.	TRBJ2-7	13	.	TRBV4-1	CASSQDRAYEQYF	TGCGCCAGCAGCCAAGACCGTGCCTACGAGCAGTACTTC
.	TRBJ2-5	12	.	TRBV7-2	CAILTIQETQYF	TGTGCCATATTGACCATCCAAGAGACCCAGTACTTC
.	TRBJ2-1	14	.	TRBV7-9	CASSSPGRRNEQFF	TGTGCCAGCAGCAGCCCGGGACGCCGCAATGAGCAGTTCTTC
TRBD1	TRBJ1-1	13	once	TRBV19	CASVRQGDTEAFF	TGTGCCAGTGTTAGACAGGGGGACACTGAAGCTTTCTTT
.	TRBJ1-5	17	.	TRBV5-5	CASSQGPVGGSNQPQHF	TGTGCCAGCAGCCAGGGACCCGTGGGGGGTAGCAATCAGCCCCAGCATTTT
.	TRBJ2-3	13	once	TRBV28	CASCWDGADTQYF	TGTGCCAGCTGCTGGGACGGGGCAGATACGCAGTATTTT
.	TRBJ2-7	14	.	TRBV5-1	CASSFTGNSYEQYF	TGCGCCAGCAGCTTTACAGGAAACTCCTACGAGCAGTACTTC
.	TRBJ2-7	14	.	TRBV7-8	CASSLSSVSYEQYF	TGTGCCAGCAGCTTATCTAGCGTCTCCTACGAGCAGTACTTC